The 22 T cell receptor beta chains below come from one sample, sequenced in a study of early T cells in non-severe SARS-CoV-2 infection. TCRdb reprocessed the 5' RACE reads with MiXCR, giving one entry per CDR3 protein. The data contain about 39,000 distinct CDR3 sequences, 4.5% to 7% of them singletons. The sample in question was whole blood, obtained at baseline. These TCRs come from an adult who was a healthcare worker with PCR-confirmed SARS-CoV-2 infection or an uninfected control (not recorded which).

This clonotype appeared many times. The chain carries TRBV6-6 and TRBJ2-7, with D possibly being TRBD1 (6 bases). The CDR3 contains 13 residues. Per the germline V gene, CDR1 is MNHNY and CDR2 is SVGAGI (reference sequence). Trimming left V 6 bases short and J 7 bases short, with 16 bases between. The CDR3 DNA is TGTGCCAGCAGAGGAACAGGGCCTCGAGAGCAGTACTTC. Translation gives CASRGTGPREQYF.

This clonotype has ten or more counts. V usage is TRBV12-3 or TRBV12-4 and J usage is TRBJ2-3, with D tentatively TRBD2 (6 bases). The length of the CDR3 is 13 residues. The germline V and J ends were trimmed by 4 bases and 4 bases, with 9 bases remaining between them. Here the CDR3 DNA reads TGTGCCAGCAGTTCCATAGCGGCAGATACGCAGTATTTT. Its translation is CASSSIAADTQYF.

This clonotype was observed a handful of times. V gene TRBV5-1 combines with J gene TRBJ2-4, with a tentative D call TRBD1 (7 bases). The CDR3 runs to 17 residues. Germline CDR1 reads SGHRS; CDR2 reads YFSETQ. V dropped 4 bases and J dropped 5 bases, with 22 bases sitting between them. CDR3 nucleotides: TGCGCCAGCAGCCAAGGGGGCGTAGGGACTTACCAAAACATTCAGTACTTC. Translating gives CASSQGGVGTYQNIQYF.

This clonotype was detected ten times or more. The chain has TRBV7-3 and TRBJ2-1; 12 nucleotides match TRBD2. V shed 5 bases, J shed 9 bases, and the junction held 11 bases outside the gene matches. The CDR3 has 16 amino acids. Germline lookup yields CDR1 SGHTA and CDR2 FQGTGA. For the CDR3, the DNA is TGTGCCAGCAGCGGCAGTCCCCTAGCGGGGGGGCTTGAGCAGTTCTTC. It codes for CASSGSPLAGGLEQFF.

In its sample, this clonotype was seen many times. Here the CDR3 reads CSVHRQGQNTGELFF. The CDR3 region has the DNA TGCAGCGTTCATCGTCAGGGGCAGAACACCGGGGAGCTGTTTTTT. J is TRBJ2-2 and V is TRBV29-1, with D possibly being TRBD1 (6 bases). The CDR3 is 15 residues long. Germline values: CDR1 SQVTM, CDR2 ANQGSEA. Trimming left V 5 bases short and J 1 base short, with 14 bases between.

This clonotype was found a few times. The V and J genes are TRBV9 and TRBJ2-3, with TRBD2 matching over 11 bases. This CDR3 has 17 residues. CDR1 and CDR2 (germline): SGDLS, YYNGEE. Trimming took 0 bases from V and 3 from J; bases not matched to a gene: 6. The CDR3 DNA follows: TGTGCCAGCAGCGTAGCGTTTAGCGGGGGGGCGACAGATACGCAGTATTTT. Protein: CASSVAFSGGATDTQYF.

In this sample, this clonotype turned up a few times. This chain joins TRBV20-1 and TRBJ2-3; 11 bases fit TRBD2. The junction had 5 bases not matched to a gene; V was cut back by 7 bases and J by 2 bases. The CDR3 has 14 residues. Germline V gene sequence: CDR1 DFQATT, CDR2 SNEGSKA (reference sequence). The CDR3 DNA sequence: TGCAGTGGGCGACTAGCGGGGTCCACAGATACGCAGTATTTT. Its translation: CSGRLAGSTDTQYF.

This clonotype was counted at least ten times. V is TRBV5-5 and J is TRBJ2-1; 12 positions match TRBD2. V shed 4 bases, J shed 7 bases, and the junction held 9 bases outside the gene matches. Germline V gene data show CDR1 as SGHKS and CDR2 as YYEKEE (reference sequence). The CDR3 sequence is 16 residues long. The CDR3 here is CASSVAPSGRVNEQFF. In DNA form, the CDR3 reads TGTGCCAGCAGCGTCGCCCCTAGCGGGAGGGTGAATGAGCAGTTCTTC.

The gene calls are TRBV6-6 and TRBJ2-5; 7 bases line up with TRBD1. The CDR3 is made up of 14 amino acids. Unmatched junction bases numbered 1, after V lost 0 bases and J lost 3 bases. Germline V gene sequence: CDR1 MNHNY, CDR2 SVGAGI (reference sequence). Here the CDR3 reads CASSYSTGKETQYF. The DNA of the CDR3 is TGTGCCAGCAGTTACTCGACAGGGAAAGAGACCCAGTACTTC.

This clonotype rates as medium-sized (0.01 to 0.1%). The rearrangement joins TRBV7-2 to TRBJ1-5, with TRBD1 matching 7 bases. The V and J ends lost 4 bases and 6 bases, in that order; junction bases with no gene match: 6. Germline CDR1 is SGHTA and CDR2 is FQGNSA. The CDR3 contains 14 residues. As DNA, the CDR3 is TGTGCCAGCAGCTCTGACAGGGTTAGTCAGCCCCAGCATTTT. Translated, it gives CASSSDRVSQPQHF. The full variable domain, with the rest looked up from reference TRBV7-2 and TRBJ1-5, is GAGVSQSPSNKVTEKGKDVELRCDPISGHTALYWYRQSLGQGLEFLIYFQGNSAPDKSGLPSDRFSAERTGGSVSTLTIQRTQQEDSAVYLCASSSDRVSQPQHFGDGTRLSIL.

V is TRBV6-6 and J is TRBJ2-5; no clear D. The CDR3 is 14 residues long. V shed 2 bases and J shed 1 base, with 8 bases lying between them. Germline V lookup: CDR1 MNHNY, CDR2 SVGAGI (reference sequence). The CDR3 is CASSYLRPQETQYF. DNA of the CDR3: TGTGCCAGCAGTTACCTTAGGCCCCAAGAGACCCAGTACTTC.

This clonotype has a count of ten or more. The V and J genes are TRBV29-1 and TRBJ1-1; tentatively, D is TRBD1 (5 bases). Germline CDR1 is SQVTM and CDR2 is ANQGSEA. Trimming shortened V by 6 bases and J by 1 base, and 12 bases separated the two germline ends. CDR3 length: 13 residues. CDR3: CSVRGASNTEAFF. The CDR3 DNA sequence: TGCAGCGTCCGCGGGGCTTCGAACACTGAAGCTTTCTTT. Looking up the rest from reference TRBV29-1 and TRBJ1-1 gives the full variable domain: SAVISQKPSRDICQRGTSLTIQCQVDSQVTMMFWYRQQPGQSLTLIATANQGSEATYESGFVIDKFPISRPNLTFSTLTVSNMSPEDSSIYLCSVRGASNTEAFFGQGTRLTVV.

Many counts were recorded for this clonotype. The genes are TRBV12-3 or TRBV12-4 and TRBJ2-7; possibly TRBD2 for D (5 bases). Trimming removed 3 bases from V and 2 bases from J, with 14 bases in between. The length of the CDR3 is 15 residues. In DNA form, the CDR3 reads TGTGCCAGCAGTTTTGGTCGAGCGGCTCCCTACGAGCAGTACTTC. Residues: CASSFGRAAPYEQYF.

This clonotype has only a few counts. This chain uses TRBV3-1 with TRBJ2-5, with 7 nucleotides matching TRBD1. The germline V gene encodes CDR1 LGHDT and CDR2 YNNKEL (reference sequence). The CDR3 contains 17 residues. Trimming took 2 bases from V and 2 from J; bases not matched to a gene: 11. CDR3 residues: CASSQSPGRGQQETQYF. In nucleotides, the CDR3 is TGTGCCAGCAGCCAAAGTCCTGGAAGGGGGCAGCAAGAGACCCAGTACTTC.

This clonotype was counted many times. This chain connects TRBV9 to TRBJ2-7, with 7 positions matching TRBD1. There are 17 residues in the CDR3. Losses at the gene ends were 0 bases for V and 2 bases for J; bases not matched to a gene: 11. Germline V CDR1 and CDR2: SGDLS, YYNGEE. CDR3 amino acids: CASSVGPLNRGTYEQYF. For the CDR3, the DNA is TGTGCCAGCAGCGTAGGACCCCTTAACAGGGGTACCTACGAGCAGTACTTC. Full variable domain (outside the CDR3, taken from reference TRBV9 and TRBJ2-7): DSGVTQTPKHLITATGQRVTLRCSPRSGDLSVYWYQQSLDQGLQFLIQYYNGEERAKGNILERFSAQQFPDLHSELNLSSLELGDSALYFCASSVGPLNRGTYEQYFGPGTRLTVT.

The sample holds many counts of this clonotype. The chain links TRBV6-5 to TRBJ2-3; 7 nucleotides agree with TRBD2. Per the germline V gene, CDR1 is MNHEY and CDR2 is SVGAGI. J lost 5 bases, V lost 0 bases, and 5 bases had no gene match. This CDR3 has 15 amino acids. The CDR3 DNA reads as TGTGCCAGCAGTTACTCGAGCGGGGCGGGAGATACGCAGTATTTT. As protein: CASSYSSGAGDTQYF.

Many counts were recorded for this clonotype. The CDR3 is CASMAAYGYTF. The CDR3 region has the DNA TGTGCCAGCATGGCGGCCTATGGCTACACCTTC. The chain joins TRBV2 to TRBJ1-2; D is unclear. Deletions cut 7 bases from V and 4 bases from J, with 7 bases between. Germline V gene data show CDR1 as SNHLY and CDR2 as FYNNEI. This CDR3 comprises 11 residues.

This clonotype was recorded at least ten times. V is TRBV19 and J is TRBJ1-5, with D unclear. V lost 3 bases and J lost 2, with 5 bases in between. Germline CDR1 is LNHDA and CDR2 is SQIVND (reference sequence). This CDR3 region has 13 residues. The CDR3 DNA is TGTGCCAGTAGTATTTCGGGCAATCAGCCCCAGCATTTT. This translates into CASSISGNQPQHF.

At least ten counts were recorded for this clonotype. The chain couples TRBV30 to TRBJ2-1; 8 bases map to TRBD2. CDR1 is GTSNPN, CDR2 SVGIG, per germline (reference sequence). The CDR3 covers 14 residues. With 0 bases clipped from V and 7 bases from J, the junction kept 5 bases outside the gene matches. As DNA, the CDR3 is TGTGCCTGGAGTGTATCTAGCGGGCGGAATGAGCAGTTCTTC. Its translation is CAWSVSSGRNEQFF.

This clonotype was observed many times. The chain carries TRBV12-3 or TRBV12-4 and TRBJ2-5; D not resolved. V lost 3 bases, J lost 5 bases, and 4 bases lay in between. The CDR3 has 11 amino acids. Written as DNA, the CDR3 is TGTGCCAGCAGTTTGGTTGAGACCCAGTACTTC. This sequence encodes CASSLVETQYF.

This clonotype was recorded many times. The chain joins TRBV7-9 to TRBJ2-1; D is unclear. Trimming took off 10 bases at V and 0 bases at J, with 10 bases between the two ends. The CDR3 runs 13 residues. CDR1 and CDR2 from the germline V gene are SEHNR and FQNEAQ (reference sequence). The CDR3 sequence: CAMPHLSYNEQFF. The DNA of the CDR3 is TGTGCCATGCCACACCTCTCCTACAATGAGCAGTTCTTC.

This clonotype was detected a few times. The rearrangement links TRBV19 to TRBJ2-1; tentatively, D is TRBD1 or TRBD2 (6 bases each). V dropped 4 bases and J dropped 5 bases, with 15 bases sitting between them. The CDR3 length is 15 residues. Germline CDR1 reads LNHDA; CDR2 reads SQIVND (reference sequence). The CDR3 bases are TGTGCCAGTAGTAGGGGGCGGGGAGGCCACAATGAGCAGTTCTTC. This encodes CASSRGRGGHNEQFF.